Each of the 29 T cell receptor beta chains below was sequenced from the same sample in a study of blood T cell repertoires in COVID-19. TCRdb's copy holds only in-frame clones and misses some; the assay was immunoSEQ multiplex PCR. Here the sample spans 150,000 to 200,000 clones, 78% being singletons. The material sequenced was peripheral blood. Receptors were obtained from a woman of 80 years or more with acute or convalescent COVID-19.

The chain's CDR3 is CASSLDAGQGGGYTF. Here the CDR3 DNA reads TGCGCCAGCAGCTTGGACGCGGGACAGGGTGGCGGCTACACCTTC. The chain recombines TRBV5-1 with TRBJ1-2, with 9 positions matching TRBD1. The CDR3 is 15 residues long. Per germline, CDR1 SGHRS and CDR2 YFSETQ. V was pared by 0 bases and J by 8 bases, with 8 bases of the junction left unmatched.

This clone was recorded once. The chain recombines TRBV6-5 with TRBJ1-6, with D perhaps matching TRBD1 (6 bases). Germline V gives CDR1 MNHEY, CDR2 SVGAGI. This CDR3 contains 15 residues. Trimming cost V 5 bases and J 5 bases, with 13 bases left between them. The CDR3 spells CASSTRDTDNSPLHF. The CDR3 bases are TGTGCCAGCAGTACTCGGGACACTGATAATTCACCCCTCCACTTT.

CDR3 amino acids: CASSLVGSMSYEQYF. The CDR3 bases are TGTGCCAGCAGCTTAGTCGGTTCGATGTCCTACGAGCAGTACTTC. The chain has TRBV11-2 and TRBJ2-7, with D hard to call. V shed 1 base and J shed 1 base, with 11 bases lying between them. The CDR3 extends over 15 amino acids. CDR1 is SGHAT and CDR2 is FQNNGV in the germline V gene.

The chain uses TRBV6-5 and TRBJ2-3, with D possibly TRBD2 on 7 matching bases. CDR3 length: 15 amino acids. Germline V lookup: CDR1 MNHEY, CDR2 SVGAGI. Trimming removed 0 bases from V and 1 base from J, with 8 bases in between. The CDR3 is CASSYSGGRTDTQYF. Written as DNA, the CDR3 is TGTGCCAGCAGTTACTCCGGGGGGCGCACAGATACGCAGTATTTT.

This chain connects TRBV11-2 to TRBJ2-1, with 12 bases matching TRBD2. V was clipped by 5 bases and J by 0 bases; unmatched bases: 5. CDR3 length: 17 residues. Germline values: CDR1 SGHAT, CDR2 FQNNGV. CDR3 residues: CASSRTSGVSSYNEQFF. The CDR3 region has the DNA TGTGCCAGCAGCCGGACTAGCGGGGTCAGCTCCTACAATGAGCAGTTCTTC.

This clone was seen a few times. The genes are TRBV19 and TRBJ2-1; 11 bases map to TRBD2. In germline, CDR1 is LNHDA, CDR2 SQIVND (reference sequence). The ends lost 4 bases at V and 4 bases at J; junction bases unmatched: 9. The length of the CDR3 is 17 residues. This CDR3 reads CASSTKTSGSRYNEQFF. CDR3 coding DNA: TGTGCCAGTAGTACGAAAACTAGCGGGAGTAGATACAATGAGCAGTTCTTC. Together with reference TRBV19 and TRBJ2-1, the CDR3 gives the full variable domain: DGGITQSPKYLFRKEGQNVTLSCEQNLNHDAMYWYRQDPGQGLRLIYYSQIVNDFQKGDIAEGYSVSREKKESFPLTVTSAQKNPTAFYLCASSTKTSGSRYNEQFFGPGTRLTVL.

The CDR3 sequence: CATKSYNEQFF. The DNA for the CDR3 is TGTGCCACCAAATCCTACAATGAGCAGTTCTTC. The rearrangement links TRBV6-5 to TRBJ2-1; D gene uncertain. Germline V gene lookup returns CDR1 MNHEY and CDR2 SVGAGI. The germline V and J ends were trimmed by 10 bases and 1 base, with 5 bases remaining between them. CDR3 length equals 11 residues.

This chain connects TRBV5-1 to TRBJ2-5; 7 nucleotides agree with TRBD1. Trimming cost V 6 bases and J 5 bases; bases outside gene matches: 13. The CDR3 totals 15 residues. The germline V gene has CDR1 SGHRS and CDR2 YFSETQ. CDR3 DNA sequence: TGCGCCAGCACGCTTTCGGGACAGAGTACGGAGACCCAGTACTTC. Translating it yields CASTLSGQSTETQYF. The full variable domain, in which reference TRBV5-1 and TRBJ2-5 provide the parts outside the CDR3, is KAGVTQTPRYLIKTRGQQVTLSCSPISGHRSVSWYQQTPGQGLQFLFEYFSETQRNKGNFPGRFSGRQFSNSRSEMNVSTLELGDSALYLCASTLSGQSTETQYFGPGTRLLVL.

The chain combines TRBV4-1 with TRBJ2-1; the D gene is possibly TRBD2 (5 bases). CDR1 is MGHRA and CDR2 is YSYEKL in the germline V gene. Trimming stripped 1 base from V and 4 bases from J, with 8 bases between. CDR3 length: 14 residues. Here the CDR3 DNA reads TGCGCCAGCAGCCAAGGGCTAGCTTACAATGAGCAGTTCTTC. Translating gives CASSQGLAYNEQFF.

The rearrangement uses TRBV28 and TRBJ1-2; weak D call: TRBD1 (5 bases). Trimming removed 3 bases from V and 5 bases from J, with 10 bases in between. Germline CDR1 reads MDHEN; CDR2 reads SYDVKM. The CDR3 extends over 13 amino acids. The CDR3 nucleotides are TGTGCCAGCAGTTTCTCAGGGCGGTATGGCTACACCTTC. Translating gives CASSFSGRYGYTF.

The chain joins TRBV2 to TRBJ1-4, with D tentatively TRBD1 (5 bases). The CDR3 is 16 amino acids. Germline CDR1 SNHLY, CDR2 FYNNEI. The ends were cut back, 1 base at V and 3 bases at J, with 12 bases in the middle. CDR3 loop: CASSEVQESANEKLFF. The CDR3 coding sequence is TGTGCCAGCAGTGAAGTACAGGAATCGGCTAATGAAAAACTGTTTTTT.

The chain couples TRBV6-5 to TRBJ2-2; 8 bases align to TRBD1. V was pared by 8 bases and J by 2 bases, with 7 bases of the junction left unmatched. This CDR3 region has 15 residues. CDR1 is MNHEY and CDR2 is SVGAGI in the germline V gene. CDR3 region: CASYTGTGNTGELFF. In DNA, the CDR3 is TGTGCCAGCTACACCGGGACAGGAAACACCGGGGAGCTGTTTTTT.

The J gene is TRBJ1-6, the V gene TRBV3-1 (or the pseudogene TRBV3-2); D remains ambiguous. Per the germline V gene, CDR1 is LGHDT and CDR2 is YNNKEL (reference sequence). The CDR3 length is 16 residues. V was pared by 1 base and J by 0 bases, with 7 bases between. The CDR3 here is CASSQGAGSYNSPLHF. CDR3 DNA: TGTGCCAGCAGCCAAGGGGCCGGCTCCTATAATTCACCCCTCCACTTT.

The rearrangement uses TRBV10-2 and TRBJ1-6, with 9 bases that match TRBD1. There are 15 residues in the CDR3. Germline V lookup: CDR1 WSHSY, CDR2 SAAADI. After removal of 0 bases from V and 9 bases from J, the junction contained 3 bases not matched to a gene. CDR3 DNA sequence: TGCGCCAGCAGTGAGTCGACAGGGGGGACTTCACCCCTCCACTTT. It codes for CASSESTGGTSPLHF.

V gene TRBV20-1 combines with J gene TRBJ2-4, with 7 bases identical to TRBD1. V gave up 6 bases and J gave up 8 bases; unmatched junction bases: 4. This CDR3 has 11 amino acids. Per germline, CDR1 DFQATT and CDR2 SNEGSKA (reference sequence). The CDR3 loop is CSAGTGDIQYF. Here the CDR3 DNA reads TGCAGTGCGGGCACAGGGGACATTCAGTACTTC.

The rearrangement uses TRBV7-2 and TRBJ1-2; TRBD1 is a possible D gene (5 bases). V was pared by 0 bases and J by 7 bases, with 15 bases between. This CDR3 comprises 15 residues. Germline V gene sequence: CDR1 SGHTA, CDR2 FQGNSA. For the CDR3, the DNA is TGTGCCAGCAGCTTAGCAGGGTGGGGCAAACGTGGCTACACCTTC. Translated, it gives CASSLAGWGKRGYTF.

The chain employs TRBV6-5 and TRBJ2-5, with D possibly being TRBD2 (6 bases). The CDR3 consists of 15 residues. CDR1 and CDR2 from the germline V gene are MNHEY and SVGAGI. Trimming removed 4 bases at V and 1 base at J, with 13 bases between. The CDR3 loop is CASSWARDSQETQYF. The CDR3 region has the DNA TGTGCCAGCAGTTGGGCCCGGGACTCCCAAGAGACCCAGTACTTC.

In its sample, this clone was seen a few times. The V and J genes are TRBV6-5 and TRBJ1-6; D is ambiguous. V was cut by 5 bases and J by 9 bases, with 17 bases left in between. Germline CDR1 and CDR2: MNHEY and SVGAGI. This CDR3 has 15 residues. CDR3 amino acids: CASSLQTGLGSPLHF. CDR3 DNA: TGTGCCAGCAGTCTCCAAACTGGTCTCGGTTCACCCCTCCACTTT.

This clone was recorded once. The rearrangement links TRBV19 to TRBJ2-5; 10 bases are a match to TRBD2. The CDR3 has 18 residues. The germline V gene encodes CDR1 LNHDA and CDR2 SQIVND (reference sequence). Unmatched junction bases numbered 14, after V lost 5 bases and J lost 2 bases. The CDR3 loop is CASSFSATGLAVQETQYF. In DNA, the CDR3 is TGTGCCAGTAGTTTCAGTGCTACCGGACTAGCGGTACAAGAGACCCAGTACTTC. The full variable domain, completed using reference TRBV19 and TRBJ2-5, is DGGITQSPKYLFRKEGQNVTLSCEQNLNHDAMYWYRQDPGQGLRLIYYSQIVNDFQKGDIAEGYSVSREKKESFPLTVTSAQKNPTAFYLCASSFSATGLAVQETQYFGPGTRLLVL.

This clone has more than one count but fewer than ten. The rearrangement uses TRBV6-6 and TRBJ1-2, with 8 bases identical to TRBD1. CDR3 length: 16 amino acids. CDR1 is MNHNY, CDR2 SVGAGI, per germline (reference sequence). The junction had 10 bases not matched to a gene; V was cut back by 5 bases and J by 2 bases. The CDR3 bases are TGTGCCAGCAGTCCCCCGACAGGGGAAACAAACTATGGCTACACCTTC. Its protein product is CASSPPTGETNYGYTF.

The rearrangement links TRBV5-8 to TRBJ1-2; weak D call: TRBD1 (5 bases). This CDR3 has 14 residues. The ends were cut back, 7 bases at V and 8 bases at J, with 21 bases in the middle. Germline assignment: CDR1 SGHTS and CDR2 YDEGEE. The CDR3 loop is CASGIIERGTGYTF. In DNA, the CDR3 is TGTGCCAGCGGCATTATCGAGCGGGGGACCGGCTACACCTTC.

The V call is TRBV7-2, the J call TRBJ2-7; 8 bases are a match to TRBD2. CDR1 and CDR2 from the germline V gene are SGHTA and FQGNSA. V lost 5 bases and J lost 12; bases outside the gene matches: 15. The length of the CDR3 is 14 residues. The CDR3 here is CASSQEGQRGFRYF. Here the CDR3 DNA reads TGTGCCAGCAGCCAAGAAGGGCAGCGGGGGTTTAGGTACTTC. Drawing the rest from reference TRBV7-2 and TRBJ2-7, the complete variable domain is GAGVSQSPSNKVTEKGKDVELRCDPISGHTALYWYRQSLGQGLEFLIYFQGNSAPDKSGLPSDRFSAERTGGSVSTLTIQRTQQEDSAVYLCASSQEGQRGFRYFGPGTRLTVT.

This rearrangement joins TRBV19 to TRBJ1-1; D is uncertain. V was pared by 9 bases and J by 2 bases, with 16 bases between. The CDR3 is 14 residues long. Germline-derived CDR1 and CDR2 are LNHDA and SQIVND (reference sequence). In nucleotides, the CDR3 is TGTGCCAGCACGGACCGGAGGACTAACACTGAAGCTTTCTTT. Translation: CASTDRRTNTEAFF.

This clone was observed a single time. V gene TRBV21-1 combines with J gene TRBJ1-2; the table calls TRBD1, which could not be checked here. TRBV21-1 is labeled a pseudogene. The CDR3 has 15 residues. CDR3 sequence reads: CASSATVQGNYGYTF. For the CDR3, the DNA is TGTGCCAGCAGCGCAACGGTCCAGGGAAACTATGGCTACACCTTC.

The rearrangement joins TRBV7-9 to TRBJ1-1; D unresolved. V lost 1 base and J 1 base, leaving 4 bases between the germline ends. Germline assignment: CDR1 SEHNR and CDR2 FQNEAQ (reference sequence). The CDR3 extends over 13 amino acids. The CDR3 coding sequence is TGTGCCAGCAGCTTAGGACAGAACACTGAAGCTTTCTTT. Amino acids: CASSLGQNTEAFF.

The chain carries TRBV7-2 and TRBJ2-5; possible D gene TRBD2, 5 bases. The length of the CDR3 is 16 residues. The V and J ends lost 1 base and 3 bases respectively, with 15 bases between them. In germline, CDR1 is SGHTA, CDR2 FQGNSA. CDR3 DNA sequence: TGTGCCAGCAGCTTAGACGGGGTCATAGGGAAAGAGACCCAGTACTTC. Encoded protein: CASSLDGVIGKETQYF. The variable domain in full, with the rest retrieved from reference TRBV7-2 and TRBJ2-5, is GAGVSQSPSNKVTEKGKDVELRCDPISGHTALYWYRQSLGQGLEFLIYFQGNSAPDKSGLPSDRFSAERTGGSVSTLTIQRTQQEDSAVYLCASSLDGVIGKETQYFGPGTRLLVL.

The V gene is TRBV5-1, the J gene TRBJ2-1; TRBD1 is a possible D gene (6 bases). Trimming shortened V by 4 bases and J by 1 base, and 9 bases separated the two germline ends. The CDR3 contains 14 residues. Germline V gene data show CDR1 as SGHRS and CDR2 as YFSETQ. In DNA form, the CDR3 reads TGCGCCAGCAGCCCGAGGGGGTCCTACAATGAGCAGTTCTTC. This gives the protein CASSPRGSYNEQFF.

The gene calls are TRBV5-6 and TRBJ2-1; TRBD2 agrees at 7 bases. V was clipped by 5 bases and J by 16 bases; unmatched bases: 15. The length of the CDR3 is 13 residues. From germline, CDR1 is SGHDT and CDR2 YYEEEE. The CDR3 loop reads CASSDREGLRNFF. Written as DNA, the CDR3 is TGTGCCAGCAGTGATCGAGAGGGACTAAGGAATTTCTTC.

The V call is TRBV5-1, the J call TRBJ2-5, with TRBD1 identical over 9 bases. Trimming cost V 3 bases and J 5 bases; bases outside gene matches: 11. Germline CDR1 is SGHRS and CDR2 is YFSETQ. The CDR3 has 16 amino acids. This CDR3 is CASSWGPGQGRETQYF. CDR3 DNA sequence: TGCGCCAGCAGCTGGGGCCCGGGACAGGGCCGGGAGACCCAGTACTTC.